This entry lists 2 T cell receptor beta chains sequenced from one sample in a study of T cell responses to AZD1222 COVID-19 vaccine. The protocol was immunoSEQ multiplex PCR, while the TCRdb copy is restricted to in-frame clones and leaves out a portion. The sample holds roughly 120,000 clones; approximately 90% are singletons and the top ten take 8.4%. The input for sequencing was peripheral blood, taken on day 0 of AZD1222 vaccination. These receptors all stem from an adult in good health.

Notes on this clone: This same CDR3 is encoded by further DNA sequences in the sample. The genes are TRBV5-1 and TRBJ2-7, with TRBD2 matching 10 bases. Germline CDR1 SGHRS, CDR2 YFSETQ. CDR3 length: 15 amino acids. V dropped 2 bases and J dropped 0; count of bases not matched to a gene: 2. CDR3 residues: CASSLAGGSSYEQYF. The CDR3 bases are TGCGCCAGCAGCTTAGCGGGAGGGAGCTCCTACGAGCAGTACTTC.

This clone was picked up one time. J is TRBJ1-2 and V is TRBV15, with no clear D. Germline lookup yields CDR1 LNHNV and CDR2 YYDKDF (reference sequence). V was trimmed by 1 base and J by 2 bases, leaving 8 bases between them. CDR3 size: 14 residues. CDR3 region: CATSRVPGNYGYTF. CDR3 DNA sequence: TGTGCCACCAGCAGAGTCCCGGGAAACTATGGCTACACCTTC.